The TCR beta chain under discussion was sequenced for a study of kidney transplant recipient with SARS-CoV-2 infection. Per germline, CDR1 MNHEY and CDR2 SVGAGI. The CDR3 is 15 residues long. As to this clonotype: With a much larger clone just one base away, this may be a read error.

One entry per CDR3 protein, called by TCRdb with MiXCR from the reads. The table lists some 220,000 distinct CDR3 sequences, under 35% of them singletons, with less than 8.5% in the top ten. This clonotype originated in a young adult male patient who had COVID-19 and was a kidney transplant recipient. The T cells may come from the graft donor. The V and J genes are TRBV6-5 and TRBJ1-2; 7 bases fit TRBD1. This specimen was a blood sample, taken at baseline and on day 111 from a kidney transplant recipient. CDR3 protein: CASSYGTAANYGCTF. The CDR3 coding sequence is TGTGCCAGCAGTTATGGGACAGCTGCTAACTATGGCTGCACCTTC.